This entry is about one TCR beta chain. Its antigen is not identified. Study results and limitations: The TCR gene usage of tumor memory CD4+ T cells clustered together with blood and lymph node memory CD4+ cells and with lymph node naive CD4+ cells. Tumor-infiltrating Treg TCR alpha and beta sequences overlapped most with tumor naive CD4+ T cells, then blood naive.

The CDR3 is made up of 12 amino acids. CDR1 and CDR2 from the germline V gene are LGHDT and YNNKEL (reference sequence). V lost 2 bases and J 8 bases, leaving 7 bases between the germline ends. CD25-based Treg depletion was applied to purified naive CD4+ T cells. Semi-nested PCR with Nested Universal Primer A followed constant-region reverse priming of full-length variable regions. A single record per CDR3 protein comes from TCRdb applying MiXCR to the 5' RACE reads. The sample yields nearly 55,000 distinct CDR3 sequences, approximately 25% seen once. Material for sequencing was tumor-infiltrating naive CD4+ T cells sorted from the breast tumor. Subset indicated: naive CD4+ T cells, CD4+CD45RA+CD25-. This clonotype was sampled from a female donor with breast cancer. The rearrangement uses TRBV3-1 and TRBJ2-1; D unclear. The CDR3 loop is CASSQISHEQFF. CDR3 nucleotides: TGTGCCAGCAGCCAAATATCACATGAGCAGTTCTTC.